A selection of T cell receptor beta chains follows, all from one sample in a study of high-grade serous ovarian cancer treatment subgroups. Using immunoSEQ multiplex PCR, the repertoire was profiled, and TCRdb retains in-frame clones only, with some absent. The sample lists about 11,000 clones; roughly four fifths were seen once. The sample consisted of tumor tissue. The receptors derive from a human donor with high-grade serous ovarian cancer. CDR3s include the opening cysteine and the closing phenylalanine or tryptophan. The order of the fields is D gene, V gene, J gene, clone size, CDR3 DNA, CDR3 protein. The D gene is left open where the match is weak. Rows give clone size only sometimes, using once, few, many, or a class for an expanded clone.

D: .; V: TRBV7-9; J: TRBJ1-4; size: .; DNA: TGTGCCAGCAGCTGCCGGGGCACGCCTTGTCGTGATGAAAAACTGTTTTTT; CDR3: CASSCRGTPCRDEKLFF
D: TRBD1; V: TRBV28; J: TRBJ2-4; size: .; DNA: TGTGCCAGCAGTACAAATCCCTGGGACAGGGAAAAAAACATTCAGTACTTC; CDR3: CASSTNPWDREKNIQYF
D: .; V: TRBV20-1; J: TRBJ2-7; size: .; DNA: TGCAGTGCCCCTCGGGGCGAGCAGTACTTC; CDR3: CSAPRGEQYF
D: .; V: TRBV12-2; J: TRBJ1-1; size: .; DNA: TGTGCAAGTCGCCTCATAAAGGTCGTGCGTTTCACTGAAGCTTTCTTT; CDR3: CASRLIKVVRFTEAFF
D: TRBD1; V: TRBV5-1; J: TRBJ2-5; size: .; DNA: TGCGCCAGCAGCCGGGACAGGGGATTGGAGACCCAGTACTTC; CDR3: CASSRDRGLETQYF
D: .; V: TRBV27; J: TRBJ2-7; size: .; DNA: TGTGCCAGCAGTTCCAAAACAGGGTCGGCCTACGAGCAGTACTTC; CDR3: CASSSKTGSAYEQYF
D: .; V: TRBV28; J: TRBJ1-5; size: .; DNA: TGTGCCAGCAGTTTATACAGGGTTGAGGGCAATCAGCCCCAGCATTTT; CDR3: CASSLYRVEGNQPQHF
D: .; V: TRBV6-6; J: TRBJ2-7; size: .; DNA: TGTGCCAGCCTGTTGGGGGCCCCTGAGCTCTACGAGCAGTACTTC; CDR3: CASLLGAPELYEQYF
D: .; V: TRBV28; J: TRBJ1-1; size: once; DNA: TGTGCCAGCAGTTTTGACGGTCTCACTGAAGCTTTCTTT; CDR3: CASSFDGLTEAFF
D: .; V: TRBV15; J: TRBJ2-3; size: .; DNA: TGTGCCACCAGCAGAGATCGGTTTGGAGGGAGCACAGATACGCAGTATTTT; CDR3: CATSRDRFGGSTDTQYF
D: TRBD2; V: TRBV6-5; J: TRBJ2-1; size: .; DNA: TGTGCCAGCAGCTACGGACTAGTCTATGAGCAGTTCTTC; CDR3: CASSYGLVYEQFF
D: .; V: TRBV29-1; J: TRBJ2-7; size: .; DNA: TGCAGCGTTACCAGCGGCTACGAGCAGTACTTC; CDR3: CSVTSGYEQYF
D: .; V: TRBV7-9; J: TRBJ1-1; size: once; DNA: TGTGCCAGCAGCCGAATTAAGAACACTGAAGCTTTCTTT; CDR3: CASSRIKNTEAFF
D: TRBD1; V: TRBV28; J: TRBJ2-7; size: .; DNA: TGTGCCAGCGGAGGGACACAGGGGGCGGGCGAGCAGTACTTC; CDR3: CASGGTQGAGEQYF
D: TRBD1; V: TRBV5-1; J: TRBJ2-5; size: .; DNA: TGCGCCAGCAGCTTCGGGACAGGGGGTCAAGAGACCCAGTACTTC; CDR3: CASSFGTGGQETQYF
D: TRBD1; V: TRBV2; J: TRBJ1-5; size: .; DNA: TGTGCCAGCAGCGACAGGGGGCAACTGTGGCCCCAGCATTTT; CDR3: CASSDRGQLWPQHF
D: TRBD1; V: TRBV2; J: TRBJ1-2; size: .; DNA: TGTGCCAGCAGTGAAAATGGCAGGGGGTATGGCTACACCTTC; CDR3: CASSENGRGYGYTF
D: .; V: TRBV28; J: TRBJ1-3; size: .; DNA: TGTGCCAGCAGTTTATCCTTCGAAGCTGGAAACACCATATATTTT; CDR3: CASSLSFEAGNTIYF
D: TRBD1; V: TRBV18; J: TRBJ1-4; size: few; DNA: TGTGCCAGCTCACGACCGACAGGGGGTTTCGCAACTAATGAAAAACTGTTTTTT; CDR3: CASSRPTGGFATNEKLFF
D: .; V: TRBV30; J: TRBJ2-2; size: .; DNA: TGTGCCTGGAACAGGGTCCAAACCGGGGAGCTGTTTTTT; CDR3: CAWNRVQTGELFF
D: TRBD1; V: TRBV6-6; J: TRBJ1-4; size: .; DNA: TGTGCCAGCAGTAACAGGGGCGGAGATGAAAAACTGTTTTTT; CDR3: CASSNRGGDEKLFF
D: TRBD2; V: TRBV14; J: TRBJ2-2; size: few; DNA: TGTGCCAGCGCCCTAGCGGGAGTATTTGGCGGGGAGCTGTTTTTT; CDR3: CASALAGVFGGELFF
D: .; V: TRBV18; J: TRBJ2-1; size: .; DNA: TGTGCCAGCTCACCGAGGGTGCAGGGCGAGGTCCTTGGGGGGCAGTTCTTC; CDR3: CASSPRVQGEVLGGQFF
D: .; V: TRBV6-5; J: TRBJ1-5; size: few; DNA: TGTGCAGGACACAGGGCATATCAGCCCCAGCATTTT; CDR3: CAGHRAYQPQHF
D: TRBD2; V: TRBV7-9; J: TRBJ2-5; size: .; DNA: TGTGCCAGCAGCCTTACATACCGCGGGACTAAGCAAGAGACCCAGTACTTC; CDR3: CASSLTYRGTKQETQYF
D: .; V: TRBV4-1; J: TRBJ2-1; size: .; DNA: TGCGCCAGCAGCCAATTAGGCGGGGCCCAGACGAGGAATGAGCAGTTCTTC; CDR3: CASSQLGGAQTRNEQFF
D: .; V: TRBV6-1; J: TRBJ1-1; size: .; DNA: TGTGCCAGCAGTGACGCGACAGCCACTGAAGCTTTCTTT; CDR3: CASSDATATEAFF
D: .; V: TRBV5-1; J: TRBJ2-5; size: .; DNA: TGCGCCAGCAGCCCGGACAGCCTGAGGGAGACCCAGTACTTC; CDR3: CASSPDSLRETQYF
D: TRBD2; V: TRBV11-2; J: TRBJ2-1; size: .; DNA: TGTGCCAGCAGCTTAGTATTATCCGTAGCGGGAGGTATTAATGAGCAGTTCTTC; CDR3: CASSLVLSVAGGINEQFF
D: TRBD1; V: TRBV19; J: TRBJ1-1; size: .; DNA: TGTGCCAGTATAAAGGGACAGGGACGGGGCGAAGCTTTCTTT; CDR3: CASIKGQGRGEAFF
D: TRBD1; V: TRBV5-5; J: TRBJ1-1; size: .; DNA: TGTGCCAGCAGTCAAAGTTTAGCGGGACAGGGGGAAACTGAAGCTTTCTTT; CDR3: CASSQSLAGQGETEAFF
D: TRBD2; V: TRBV5-1; J: TRBJ2-1; size: .; DNA: TGCGCCAGCAGCCCGACTAGCGGGAGAACAAACAATGAGCAGTTCTTC; CDR3: CASSPTSGRTNNEQFF
D: .; V: TRBV7-2; J: TRBJ1-6; size: .; DNA: TGTGCCAGCAGCTTAGCCCCCCCTGACAGCACCGGCGGTTCACCCCTCCACTTT; CDR3: CASSLAPPDSTGGSPLHF
D: .; V: TRBV10-3; J: TRBJ2-5; size: .; DNA: TGTGCCATAGGCCATCAAGAGACCCAGTACTTC; CDR3: CAIGHQETQYF
D: .; V: TRBV28; J: TRBJ1-4; size: .; DNA: TGTGCCAGCAGTATAGGGCCTTATCGGGAAAAACTGTTTTTT; CDR3: CASSIGPYREKLFF
D: .; V: TRBV28; J: TRBJ1-1; size: once; DNA: TGTGCCAGCAATGCTTTGGGGGGCACTGAAGCTTTCTTT; CDR3: CASNALGGTEAFF
D: .; V: TRBV6-5; J: TRBJ1-2; size: few; DNA: TGTGCCAGCAGCCGTCCTGGGCACTATGGCTACACCTTC; CDR3: CASSRPGHYGYTF